This entry concerns a single T cell receptor beta chain. Its antigen remains unknown. The data belong to a study of cytomegalovirus exposure and HLA in healthy donors. Study-level information: There were some 410 genotyped donors. Of these, about 80% fell in the genetic ancestry cluster associated with self-reported Caucasian donors.

Nominally healthy donors provided the samples, though records likely missed some immune exposures. Study-wide findings and caveats: Using a false discovery rate of 0.05, a later analysis showed that about 16,000 TCR beta sequences were associated with HLA alleles.

The germline V gene has CDR1 MDHEN and CDR2 SYDVKM. The CDR3 has 14 residues. V was clipped by 11 bases and J by 2 bases, with 18 bases between them. In the PCR, 60 Vbeta and 13 Jbeta primers were used. As handled by the study authors: Per a later analysis, the number of unique TCR beta chains was roughly 83 million, of which around 9.9 million were shared. The method was immunoSEQ multiplex PCR; TCRdb's version includes in-frame clones alone and lacks a portion of them. The DNA was the basis for D and trimming; V, J and clone size are from that table. Here the sample spans approximately 130,000 clones, 75% being singletons.

The source material was PBMCs. The V gene is TRBV28, the J gene TRBJ1-2; D is ambiguous. The sequence was obtained from a man under 40 in good health and CMV-seronegative. The CDR3, as DNA: TGTGCCTCAAGCGGGCCTATACCAAACTATGGCTACACCTTC. Translating gives CASSGPIPNYGYTF.